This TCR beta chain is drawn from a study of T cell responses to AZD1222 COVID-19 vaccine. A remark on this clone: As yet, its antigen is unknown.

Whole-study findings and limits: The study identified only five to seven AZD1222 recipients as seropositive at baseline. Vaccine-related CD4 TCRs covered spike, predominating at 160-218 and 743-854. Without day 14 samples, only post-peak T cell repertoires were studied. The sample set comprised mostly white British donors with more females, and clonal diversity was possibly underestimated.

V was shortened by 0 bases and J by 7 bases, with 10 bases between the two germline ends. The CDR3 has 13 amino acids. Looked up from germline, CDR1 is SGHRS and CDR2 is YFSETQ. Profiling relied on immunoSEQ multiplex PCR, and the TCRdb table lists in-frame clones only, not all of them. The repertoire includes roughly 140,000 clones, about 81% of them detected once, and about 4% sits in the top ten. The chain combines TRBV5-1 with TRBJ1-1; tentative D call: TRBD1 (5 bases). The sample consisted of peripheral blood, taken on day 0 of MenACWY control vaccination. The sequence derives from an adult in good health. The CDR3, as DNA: TGCGCCAGCAGCTTGGGGACATACAATGAAGCTTTCTTT. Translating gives CASSLGTYNEAFF.